These 27 T cell receptor beta chains share one sample of origin, sequenced in a study of neurological immune-mediated disorders. TCRdb re-called the 5' RACE reads through MiXCR, storing one row per CDR3 protein. The sample consists of 60,000 to 90,000 distinct CDR3 sequences, about 9.4% of them appearing once. Specified time point: longitudinal time-point 1 (baseline). Sequencing used PBMCs. The receptors come from a man aged 30 to 39 in good health.

This clonotype was picked up many times. The chain carries TRBV12-3 or TRBV12-4 and TRBJ2-7; D is unclear. The CDR3 is 14 residues long. Between the trimmed V and J ends, which lost 3 bases and 0 bases, there was a span of 9 bases. CDR3 residues: CASSFGPISYEQYF. As DNA, the CDR3 is TGTGCCAGCAGTTTCGGGCCGATCTCCTACGAGCAGTACTTC.

Remarks on this clonotype: The conserved phenylalanine or tryptophan normally closing the CDR3 is absent here, so this likely arose from a read error. CDR3 in DNA: TGCGCCAGCAGCTTGGGACGGGGCCCCTACGAGCAGTACTCC. It codes for CASSLGRGPYEQYS. V is TRBV5-1 and J is TRBJ2-7; D is possibly TRBD1 or TRBD2 (5 bases each). V was cut by 0 bases and J by 2 bases, with 9 bases left in between. In germline, CDR1 is SGHRS, CDR2 YFSETQ. The CDR3 is 14 residues long.

This clonotype appeared many times. V gene TRBV7-6 combines with J gene TRBJ2-7, with a possible D match to TRBD2 (5 bases). Trimming stripped 5 bases from V and 6 bases from J, with 14 bases between. The CDR3 has 13 amino acids. CDR1 is SGHVS, CDR2 FNYEAQ, per germline. In nucleotides, the CDR3 is TGTGCCAGCAGCGCTAGCCTCGGTAGCGAGCAGTACTTC. Amino acid sequence: CASSASLGSEQYF. Together with reference TRBV7-6 and TRBJ2-7, the CDR3 gives the full variable domain: GAGVSQSPRYKVTKRGQDVALRCDPISGHVSLYWYRQALGQGPEFLTYFNYEAQQDKSGLPNDRFSAERPEGSISTLTIQRTEQRDSAMYRCASSASLGSEQYFGPGTRLTVT.

In this sample, this clonotype turned up many times. The genes are TRBV15 and TRBJ2-2, with 8 bases that match TRBD1. Per the germline V gene, CDR1 is LNHNV and CDR2 is YYDKDF (reference sequence). The CDR3 is 15 residues long. With V trimmed by 6 bases and J by 5 bases, 8 bases remained unmatched. CDR3: CATRLGTGDTGELFF. The CDR3 DNA is TGTGCCACCAGATTAGGGACAGGCGATACCGGGGAGCTGTTTTTT.

Turning to this clonotype: A much larger clone differs from this one at a single base, so this may be a read error. The rearrangement uses TRBV7-2 and TRBJ2-1, with 8 bases that match TRBD2. The CDR3 is 16 residues long. Germline V CDR1 and CDR2: SGHTA, FQGNSA. The CDR3 DNA sequence: TGTGTCAGCAGCTTGTTTTTTAGCGGGATCAACAATGAGCAGTTCTTC. Amino acids: CVSSLFFSGINNEQFF.

This clonotype showed up many times. The chain has TRBV5-6 and TRBJ2-1; 11 nucleotides match TRBD1. This CDR3 has 14 amino acids. CDR1 and CDR2 from the germline V gene are SGHDT and YYEEEE. V lost 3 bases to trimming and J lost 8 bases; unmatched junction nucleotides: 4. CDR3 DNA sequence: TGTGCCAGCAGCTCCCGGGACAGGGGGGATGAGCAGTTCTTC. Its translation is CASSSRDRGDEQFF.

Note on this clonotype: At one end the junction does not follow the germline gene, possibly because of a read error. The chain combines TRBV29-1 with TRBJ2-1, with D possibly called TRBD1 or TRBD2 (5 bases each). The CDR3 is 16 amino acids. The germline CDR1 and CDR2 sequences are SQVTM and ANQGSEA. DNA of the CDR3: TGCAGCGTTGAAGGGTGGGGGACCAATGGTAGAAATGATCAGTTCTTC. It encodes CSVEGWGTNGRNDQFF.

Here the CDR3 DNA reads TGTGCCAGCAGCTTAGACGCTCGAGGGGCCGGGGAGCTGTTTTTT. Its translation: CASSLDARGAGELFF. The chain has TRBV7-6 and TRBJ2-2; D may be TRBD1 or TRBD2 (5 bases each). Trimming removed 1 base at V and 6 bases at J, with 12 bases between. CDR3 length equals 15 residues. Germline V CDR1 and CDR2: SGHVS, FNYEAQ.

This clonotype was counted ten times or more. V is TRBV28 and J is TRBJ2-3; TRBD1 is a possible D gene (5 bases). Trimming removed 4 bases at V and 6 bases at J, with 14 bases between. The CDR3 covers 14 residues. The germline CDR1 and CDR2 sequences are MDHEN and SYDVKM. DNA for the CDR3: TGTGCCAGCAGTTATACAGGCACTCCGGATACGCAGTATTTT. This sequence encodes CASSYTGTPDTQYF. Variable domain in full (rest from reference TRBV28 and TRBJ2-3): DVKVTQSSRYLVKRTGEKVFLECVQDMDHENMFWYRQDPGLGLRLIYFSYDVKMKEKGDIPEGYSVSREKKERFSLILESASTNQTSMYLCASSYTGTPDTQYFGPGTRLTVL.

The table lists this clonotype with a few counts. The rearrangement links TRBV5-1 to TRBJ2-5; D may be TRBD1 or TRBD2 (7 bases each). The germline V gene encodes CDR1 SGHRS and CDR2 YFSETQ. The CDR3 consists of 16 residues. V lost 1 base to trimming and J lost 2 bases, with 15 bases between them. The chain's CDR3 is CASSLRGDRLQETQYF. As DNA, the CDR3 is TGCGCCAGCAGCTTGCGGGGGGACAGACTGCAAGAGACCCAGTACTTC.

This clonotype appeared many times. The chain has TRBV28 and TRBJ2-4; tentative D call: TRBD1 (5 bases). Germline loops: CDR1 MDHEN, CDR2 SYDVKM. This CDR3 contains 13 residues. V was trimmed by 6 bases and J by 0 bases, leaving 6 bases between them. Here the CDR3 reads CASRGVAKNIQYF. Written as DNA, the CDR3 is TGTGCCAGCAGAGGGGTAGCCAAAAACATTCAGTACTTC.

In this sample, this clonotype turned up a few times. The V and J genes are TRBV3-1 and TRBJ1-1; maybe TRBD1 (6 bases). Trimming took off 5 bases at V and 1 base at J, with 11 bases between the two ends. The CDR3 sequence is 14 residues long. Germline CDR1 reads LGHDT; CDR2 reads YNNKEL (reference sequence). The CDR3 protein is CASSSTGQNTEAFF. The CDR3 DNA is TGTGCCAGCAGCTCGACAGGCCAGAACACTGAAGCTTTCTTT.

CDR3: CSARFSGTGKGEQYF. The CDR3 bases are TGCAGTGCTAGATTCTCCGGGACAGGGAAAGGAGAGCAGTACTTC. The J gene is TRBJ2-7, the V gene TRBV20-1, with 9 bases that match TRBD1. Germline CDR1 reads DFQATT; CDR2 reads SNEGSKA (reference sequence). The length of the CDR3 is 15 residues. V was pared by 2 bases and J by 7 bases, with 12 bases of the junction left unmatched.

This clonotype occurred many times. The V call is TRBV20-1, the J call TRBJ2-7; TRBD1 might be the D (6 bases). Germline assignment: CDR1 DFQATT and CDR2 SNEGSKA (reference sequence). With 0 bases removed from V and 0 bases from J, the gap between germline ends came to 12 bases. The CDR3 runs to 15 residues. The DNA for the CDR3 is TGCAGTGCTAGAGATCCCGGACAGCTCTCCTACGAGCAGTACTTC. Translated: CSARDPGQLSYEQYF.

J is TRBJ2-1 and V is TRBV11-2, with 7 bases identical to TRBD2. Germline V gene data show CDR1 as SGHAT and CDR2 as FQNNGV. CDR3 size: 16 residues. Losses at the gene ends were 2 bases for V and 0 bases for J; bases not matched to a gene: 4. CDR3 coding DNA: TGTGCCAGCAGCTTACCGCGCGGGAGCTCCTACAATGAGCAGTTCTTC. Protein product: CASSLPRGSSYNEQFF.

This clonotype ranks as medium-sized. The chain couples TRBV5-1 to TRBJ2-7; 8 bases map to TRBD1. The CDR3 sequence is 14 residues long. The V segment lost 7 bases and the J segment 0 bases; nucleotides outside the gene matches: 6. Germline values: CDR1 SGHRS, CDR2 YFSETQ. CDR3 in amino acids: CASRTGGPSYEQYF. The CDR3 DNA follows: TGCGCCAGCCGAACAGGGGGACCCTCCTACGAGCAGTACTTC. The whole variable domain, remainder taken from reference TRBV5-1 and TRBJ2-7, is KAGVTQTPRYLIKTRGQQVTLSCSPISGHRSVSWYQQTPGQGLQFLFEYFSETQRNKGNFPGRFSGRQFSNSRSEMNVSTLELGDSALYLCASRTGGPSYEQYFGPGTRLTVT.

This clonotype was counted many times. The chain employs TRBV10-3 and TRBJ2-1; D remains ambiguous. Germline-derived CDR1 and CDR2 are ENHRY and SYGVKD. The length of the CDR3 is 15 residues. V lost 0 bases to trimming and J lost 6 bases, with 12 bases between them. CDR3 in amino acids: CAISESRGPPNEQFF. The CDR3 coding sequence is TGTGCCATCAGTGAGTCACGAGGTCCGCCCAATGAGCAGTTCTTC.

This clonotype was recorded many times. The chain is built from TRBV6-1 and TRBJ2-7; D remains unclear. Germline V gene lookup returns CDR1 MNHNS and CDR2 SASEGT. Trimming pared 1 base from V and 7 bases from J, leaving 17 bases between. The CDR3 is 15 amino acids. The chain's CDR3 is CASSEGGTARREQYF. The DNA for the CDR3 is TGTGCCAGCAGTGAAGGAGGAACAGCACGACGGGAGCAGTACTTC.

This clonotype was counted ten times or more. The rearrangement joins TRBV7-2 to TRBJ2-6; the D is unclear. The CDR3 contains 12 residues. From germline, CDR1 is SGHTA and CDR2 FQGNSA. V was trimmed by 2 bases and J by 15 bases, leaving 11 bases between them. The CDR3 bases are TGTGCCAGCAGCTTAATCCGACCTACCCTGACTTTC. It specifies CASSLIRPTLTF.

This clonotype was seen at least ten times. The chain uses TRBV29-1 and TRBJ2-7; D perhaps matches TRBD1 (5 bases). The V end lost 2 bases, the J end lost 5 bases, and 10 bases lay between the germline ends. The CDR3 totals 12 residues. The V gene's germline CDR1 is SQVTM and CDR2 ANQGSEA. The DNA of the CDR3 is TGCAGCGTTGAAAGGGGTTCCAACGAGCAGTACTTC. Its translation: CSVERGSNEQYF.

This chain connects TRBV28 to TRBJ2-1, with 8 bases fitting TRBD2. The CDR3 is made up of 16 amino acids. Germline values: CDR1 MDHEN, CDR2 SYDVKM. V shed 4 bases and J 0 bases; nucleotides not matched to a gene: 5. CDR3 nucleotides: TGTGCCAGCAGTTCGGGAGGGGGGAACTCCTACAATGAGCAGTTCTTC. The encoded protein is CASSSGGGNSYNEQFF.

This clonotype was detected many times. The rearrangement uses TRBV5-1 and TRBJ2-2; 7 positions match TRBD2. Per germline, CDR1 SGHRS and CDR2 YFSETQ. The CDR3 sequence is 19 residues long. Trimming cost V 3 bases and J 5 bases; bases outside gene matches: 19. CDR3 nucleotides: TGCGCCAGCAGCTGGGGAGGGGTCGACGCCCGGGGAACTACCGGGGAGCTGTTTTTT. This translates into CASSWGGVDARGTTGELFF. The variable domain in full, completed from reference TRBV5-1 and TRBJ2-2, reads KAGVTQTPRYLIKTRGQQVTLSCSPISGHRSVSWYQQTPGQGLQFLFEYFSETQRNKGNFPGRFSGRQFSNSRSEMNVSTLELGDSALYLCASSWGGVDARGTTGELFFGEGSRLTVL.

This clonotype showed up many times. The rearrangement uses TRBV5-8 and TRBJ2-4, with D perhaps matching TRBD1 (5 bases). There are 14 residues in the CDR3. Trimming removed 3 bases from V and 0 bases from J, with 7 bases in between. Germline V gene sequence: CDR1 SGHTS, CDR2 YDEGEE. The CDR3 is CASSSGQAKNIQYF. In DNA, the CDR3 is TGTGCCAGCAGCTCCGGACAAGCCAAAAACATTCAGTACTTC.

This rearrangement joins TRBV5-1 to TRBJ1-2, with D possibly TRBD1 on 6 matching bases. This CDR3 has 14 amino acids. Germline CDR1 reads SGHRS; CDR2 reads YFSETQ. V dropped 4 bases and J dropped 5 bases, with 15 bases sitting between them. CDR3 amino acids: CASSRSGEEYGYTF. CDR3 DNA: TGCGCCAGCAGCAGATCAGGGGAGGAATATGGCTACACCTTC.

This clonotype was counted ten times or more. The chain joins TRBV5-1 to TRBJ2-1, with 8 bases lining up with TRBD1. The CDR3 is 16 amino acids. The V segment lost 0 bases and the J segment 8 bases; nucleotides outside the gene matches: 10. Germline V gives CDR1 SGHRS, CDR2 YFSETQ. The CDR3 nucleotides are TGCGCCAGCAGCTTGGGGGGGCAGGGGGCATTCGATGAGCAGTTCTTC. It is translated as CASSLGGQGAFDEQFF.

This clonotype was found many times. The chain couples TRBV6-6 to TRBJ2-1; no clear D. The CDR3 runs to 15 residues. The V and J ends lost 4 bases and 6 bases respectively, with 16 bases between them. The V gene's germline CDR1 is MNHNY and CDR2 SVGAGI (reference sequence). This chain's CDR3 is CASSSKIKVINEQFF. CDR3 in DNA: TGTGCCAGCAGTTCCAAGATTAAGGTCATCAATGAGCAGTTCTTC.

Notes on this clonotype: Being one base from a much bigger clone, this may be a read error. The chain combines TRBV18 with TRBJ2-1, with D unresolved. In germline, CDR1 is KGHSH, CDR2 LQKENI. The CDR3 consists of 12 residues. The CDR3 nucleotides are TGTGTCAGCTCTCTGCAGACCAATGAGCAGTTCTTC. It encodes CVSSLQTNEQFF.